This record concerns one T cell receptor (beta chain) sequence. The antigen is undetermined. Some clones are missing from TCRdb's copy, which holds only in-frame ones; the method was immunoSEQ multiplex PCR. Counted here are hundreds of thousands of clones, 70% to 90% occurring once; the ten biggest clones make up about 3.3%. The data are from a study of Ad26.COV2.S vaccination and SARS-CoV-2 variants. Overall study context: Ad26.COV2.S was injected intramuscularly once or twice, 56 days apart. General study points: Once vaccination had occurred, spike-specific CD8+ and CD4+ T cell responses reportedly showed substantial breadth.

The treatment: some 19 received Ad26.COV2.S at low or high dose, single or two shots; several received placebo; per-sample allocation not given. Sampling occurred on day 63 after the first vaccine or placebo injection. Germline CDR1 and CDR2: SEHNR and FQNEAQ (reference sequence). CDR3 length equals 17 residues. The V and J ends lost 4 bases and 4 bases, in that order; junction bases with no gene match: 13. This TCR was recovered from a person aged 18 to 59 who received the Ad26.COV2.S COVID-19 vaccine or a placebo. This chain uses TRBV7-9 with TRBJ2-1, with 7 bases aligning to TRBD2. Sequenced here: peripheral blood, sampled in a trial of Ad26.COV2.S vaccine versus placebo. CDR3 in amino acids: CASSSSYIGGGYNEQFF. DNA for the CDR3: TGTGCCAGCAGCTCTTCCTACATTGGGGGGGGATACAATGAGCAGTTCTTC.